The T cell receptor beta chain described here comes from a study of Graves' ophthalmopathy and Graves' hyperthyroidism. Whole-study findings and limits: Ophthalmopathy progression prediction by the model yielded a sensitivity of approximately 71% and a specificity of roughly 72%.

Establishment of the diagnosis relied upon clinical symptoms, serum thyroxine, TRAb, thyroid ultrasound and orbital computed tomography. This clonotype occurred many times. Its antigen is unidentified. Transcripts of RNA were the source for amplifying TCR beta CDR3 regions. First-round RT-PCR employed HTBI primers, with a second-round multiplex PCR after it. TCRdb re-derived calls from the multiplex PCR reads in MiXCR, one entry per CDR3 protein. Of a few hundred thousand distinct CDR3 sequences listed, around 18% were seen once; the top ten hold roughly 1.6%. Deletions cut 3 bases from V and 6 bases from J, with 23 bases between. Looked up from germline, CDR1 is DFQATT and CDR2 is SNEGSKA (reference sequence). The CDR3 length is 16 residues.

The TCR was taken from a woman aged 18-35 years with Graves' ophthalmopathy. The chain couples TRBV20-1 to TRBJ2-5; TRBD2 is a possible D gene (6 bases). Specimen: peripheral blood. CDR3 DNA sequence: TGCAGTGCTAGCAGGCCACCAGGTGGGGGGAGAAAGACCCAGTACTTC. It encodes CSASRPPGGGRKTQYF.